The entry below gives a single T cell receptor (beta chain) sequence along with its context. This sample was taken from a study of blood T cell repertoires in COVID-19. Trimming took 4 bases from V and 7 from J, leaving 15 bases between them. The CDR3 is made up of 13 amino acids. The germline gives CDR1 SGHDT, CDR2 YYEEEE. Clones were read by immunoSEQ multiplex PCR, and TCRdb kept only the in-frame ones, dropping some. The sample carries roughly 260,000 clones, approximately 92% recorded once. The receptor's source is a person under 35 with COVID-19, enrolled during active disease. Sequencing was carried out using peripheral blood. The chain employs TRBV5-6 and TRBJ2-7; possibly TRBD1 for D (6 bases). The CDR3 reads CASSAGRGWEQYF. CDR3 coding DNA: TGTGCCAGCAGCGCGGGCAGGGGTTGGGAGCAGTACTTC. The full variable domain, its missing parts supplied by reference TRBV5-6 and TRBJ2-7, is DAGVTQSPTHLIKTRGQQVTLRCSPKSGHDTVSWYQQALGQGPQFIFQYYEEEERQRGNFPDRFSGHQFPNYSSELNVNALLLGDSALYLCASSAGRGWEQYFGPGTRLTVT.